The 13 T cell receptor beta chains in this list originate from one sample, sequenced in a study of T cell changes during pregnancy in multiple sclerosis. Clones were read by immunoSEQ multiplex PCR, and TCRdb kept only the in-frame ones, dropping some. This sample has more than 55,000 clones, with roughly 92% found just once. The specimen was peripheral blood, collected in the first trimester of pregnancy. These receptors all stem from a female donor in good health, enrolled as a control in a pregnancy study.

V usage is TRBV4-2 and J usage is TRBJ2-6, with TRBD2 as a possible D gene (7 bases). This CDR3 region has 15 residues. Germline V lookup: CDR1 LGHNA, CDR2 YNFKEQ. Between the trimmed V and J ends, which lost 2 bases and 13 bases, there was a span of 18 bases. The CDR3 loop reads CASSQTPQGGGVLTF. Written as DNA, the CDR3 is TGTGCCAGCAGCCAAACCCCACAGGGAGGGGGAGTCCTGACTTTC.

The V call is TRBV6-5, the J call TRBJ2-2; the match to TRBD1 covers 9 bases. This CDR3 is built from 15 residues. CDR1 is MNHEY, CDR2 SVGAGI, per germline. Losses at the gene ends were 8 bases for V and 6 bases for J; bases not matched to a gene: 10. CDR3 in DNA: TGTGCCAGCCGACCCGGACAGGGGAAGGCCGGGGAGCTGTTTTTT. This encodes CASRPGQGKAGELFF.

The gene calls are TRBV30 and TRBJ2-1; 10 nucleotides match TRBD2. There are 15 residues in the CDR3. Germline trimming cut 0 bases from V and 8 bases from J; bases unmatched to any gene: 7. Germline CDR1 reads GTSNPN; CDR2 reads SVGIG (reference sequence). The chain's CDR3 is CAWSVSGRAYDEQFF. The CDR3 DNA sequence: TGTGCCTGGAGTGTAAGCGGGAGGGCCTATGATGAGCAGTTCTTC.

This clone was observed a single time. This chain's CDR3 is CASSPVGPGGGNQPQHF. The CDR3 region has the DNA TGTGCCAGCAGCCCCGTGGGGCCCGGCGGGGGCAATCAGCCCCAGCATTTT. The V gene is TRBV9, the J gene TRBJ1-5; possible D gene TRBD1, 5 bases. Germline lookup yields CDR1 SGDLS and CDR2 YYNGEE. The CDR3 has 17 amino acids. Trimming cost V 4 bases and J 2 bases, with 19 bases left between them.

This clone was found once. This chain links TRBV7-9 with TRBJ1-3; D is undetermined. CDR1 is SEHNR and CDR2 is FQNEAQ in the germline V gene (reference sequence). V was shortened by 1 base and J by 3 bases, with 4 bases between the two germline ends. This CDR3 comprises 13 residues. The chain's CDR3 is CASSLVSGNTIYF. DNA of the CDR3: TGTGCCAGCAGCTTAGTGAGTGGAAACACCATATATTTT. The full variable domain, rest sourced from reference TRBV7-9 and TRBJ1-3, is DTGVSQNPRHKITKRGQNVTFRCDPISEHNRLYWYRQTLGQGPEFLTYFQNEAQLEKSRLLSDRFSAERPKGSFSTLEIQRTEQGDSAMYLCASSLVSGNTIYFGEGSWLTVV.

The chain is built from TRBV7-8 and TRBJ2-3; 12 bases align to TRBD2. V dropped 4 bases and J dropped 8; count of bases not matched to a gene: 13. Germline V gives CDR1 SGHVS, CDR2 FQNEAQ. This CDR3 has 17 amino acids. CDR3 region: CASSSSLAGGPTGTQYF. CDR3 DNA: TGTGCCAGCAGCTCCAGCCTAGCGGGAGGGCCAACGGGTACGCAGTATTTT.

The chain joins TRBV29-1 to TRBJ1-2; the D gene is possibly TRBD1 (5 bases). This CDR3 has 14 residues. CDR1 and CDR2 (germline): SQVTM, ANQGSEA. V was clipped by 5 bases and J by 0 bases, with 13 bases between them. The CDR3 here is CSVTPGRSNYGYTF. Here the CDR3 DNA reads TGCAGCGTTACTCCAGGGAGGTCTAACTATGGCTACACCTTC.

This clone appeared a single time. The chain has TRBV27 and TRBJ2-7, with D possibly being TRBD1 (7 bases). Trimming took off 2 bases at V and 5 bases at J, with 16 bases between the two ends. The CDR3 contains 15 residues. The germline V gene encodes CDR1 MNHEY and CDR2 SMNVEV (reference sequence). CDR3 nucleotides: TGTGCCAGCAGTTTAATGGGAGCAGGGGGGAACGAGCAGTACTTC. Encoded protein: CASSLMGAGGNEQYF.

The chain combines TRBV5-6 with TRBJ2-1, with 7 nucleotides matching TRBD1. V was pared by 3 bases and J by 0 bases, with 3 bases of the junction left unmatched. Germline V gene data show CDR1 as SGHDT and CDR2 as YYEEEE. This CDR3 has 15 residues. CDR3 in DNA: TGTGCCAGCAGCTCGGGACAGAGCTCCTACAATGAGCAGTTCTTC. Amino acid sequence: CASSSGQSSYNEQFF.

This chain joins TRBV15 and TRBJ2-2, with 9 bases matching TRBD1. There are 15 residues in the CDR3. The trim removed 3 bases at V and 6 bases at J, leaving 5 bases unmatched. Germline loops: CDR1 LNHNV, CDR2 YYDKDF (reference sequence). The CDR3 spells CATSRGQGQAGELFF. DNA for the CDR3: TGTGCCACCAGCAGGGGACAGGGTCAGGCCGGGGAGCTGTTTTTT.

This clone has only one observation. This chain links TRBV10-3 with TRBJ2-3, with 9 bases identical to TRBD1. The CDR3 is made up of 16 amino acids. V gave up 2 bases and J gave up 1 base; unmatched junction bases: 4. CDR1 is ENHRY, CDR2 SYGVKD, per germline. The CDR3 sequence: CAISETWTGGTDTQYF. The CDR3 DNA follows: TGTGCCATCAGTGAGACTTGGACAGGGGGCACAGATACGCAGTATTTT.

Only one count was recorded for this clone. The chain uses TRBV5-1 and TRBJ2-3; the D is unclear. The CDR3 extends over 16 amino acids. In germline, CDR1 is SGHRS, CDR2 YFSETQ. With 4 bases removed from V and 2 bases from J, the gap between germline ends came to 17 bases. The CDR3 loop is CASSALTPVHTDTQYF. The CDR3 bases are TGCGCCAGCAGCGCACTCACTCCGGTCCACACAGATACGCAGTATTTT. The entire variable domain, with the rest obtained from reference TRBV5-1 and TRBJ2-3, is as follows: KAGVTQTPRYLIKTRGQQVTLSCSPISGHRSVSWYQQTPGQGLQFLFEYFSETQRNKGNFPGRFSGRQFSNSRSEMNVSTLELGDSALYLCASSALTPVHTDTQYFGPGTRLTVL.

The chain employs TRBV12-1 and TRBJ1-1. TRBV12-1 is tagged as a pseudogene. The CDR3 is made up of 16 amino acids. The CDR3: CASSFGRVCGGTEAFF. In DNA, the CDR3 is TGTGCCAGCAGCTTTGGACGGGTTTGTGGCGGAACTGAAGCTTTCTTT.